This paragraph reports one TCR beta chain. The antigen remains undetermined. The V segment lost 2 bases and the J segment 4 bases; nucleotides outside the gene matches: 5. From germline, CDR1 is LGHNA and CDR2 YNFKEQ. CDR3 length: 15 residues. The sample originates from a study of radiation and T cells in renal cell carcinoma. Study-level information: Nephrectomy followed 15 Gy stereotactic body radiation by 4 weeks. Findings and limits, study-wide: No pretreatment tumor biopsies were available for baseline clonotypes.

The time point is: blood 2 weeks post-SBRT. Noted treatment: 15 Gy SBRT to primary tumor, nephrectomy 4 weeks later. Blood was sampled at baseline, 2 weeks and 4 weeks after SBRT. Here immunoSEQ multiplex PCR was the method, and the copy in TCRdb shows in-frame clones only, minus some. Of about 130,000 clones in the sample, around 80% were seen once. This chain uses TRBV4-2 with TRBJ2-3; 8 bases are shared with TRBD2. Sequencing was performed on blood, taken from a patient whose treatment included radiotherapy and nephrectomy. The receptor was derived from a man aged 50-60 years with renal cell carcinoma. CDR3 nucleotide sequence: TGTGCCAGCAGCCAATCGACGGGGGGGGCAGATACGCAGTATTTT. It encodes CASSQSTGGADTQYF.